Below are 10 T cell receptor beta chains sequenced from a single sample in a study of T cell changes during pregnancy in multiple sclerosis. Here immunoSEQ multiplex PCR was the method, and the copy in TCRdb shows in-frame clones only, minus some. Counted here are about 70,000 clones, 92% occurring once; the ten biggest clones make up about 2.5%. This specimen was peripheral blood, taken before pregnancy. These receptors all come from a female donor with multiple sclerosis, enrolled in a pregnancy study.

The chain recombines TRBV5-8 with TRBJ2-3, with 14 positions matching TRBD2. The V gene end was trimmed by 2 bases and the J gene end by 6 bases; junction bases not matched to a gene: 11. This CDR3 has 18 amino acids. Germline V gene sequence: CDR1 SGHTS, CDR2 YDEGEE. The chain's CDR3 is CASSFQGLAGGWMDTQYF. The DNA for the CDR3 is TGTGCCAGCAGCTTCCAAGGACTAGCGGGGGGCTGGATGGATACGCAGTATTTT.

J is TRBJ2-3 and V is TRBV4-2, with 10 positions matching TRBD2. V lost 5 bases, J lost 4 bases, and 12 bases stayed unmatched. The CDR3 spans 17 residues. Germline V lookup: CDR1 LGHNA, CDR2 YNFKEQ. CDR3 nucleotides: TGTGCCAGCAGCGGATCTGCCGGGACTAGCGTCTCAGATACGCAGTATTTT. Amino acids: CASSGSAGTSVSDTQYF.

This sequence joins TRBV19 and TRBJ2-7, with 7 bases aligning to TRBD2. The V segment lost 5 bases and the J segment 4 bases; nucleotides outside the gene matches: 5. The germline V gene encodes CDR1 LNHDA and CDR2 SQIVND (reference sequence). The CDR3 has 13 residues. CDR3 region: CASSWGREYEQYF. The CDR3 nucleotides read TGTGCCAGTAGTTGGGGGAGGGAGTACGAGCAGTACTTC.

In this sample, this clone turned up many times. This CDR3 reads CASSQVSAENTEAFF. The CDR3 DNA reads TGTGCCAGCAGCCAAGTGTCCGCGGAGAACACTGAAGCTTTCTTT. The rearrangement links TRBV4-2 to TRBJ1-1, with D uncertain. Trimming pared 1 base from V and 1 base from J, leaving 10 bases between. There are 15 residues in the CDR3. Germline V gene sequence: CDR1 LGHNA, CDR2 YNFKEQ.

This sequence joins TRBV9 and TRBJ2-7; D is possibly TRBD2 (7 bases). Trimming removed 2 bases from V and 5 bases from J, with 20 bases in between. There are 16 residues in the CDR3. Germline CDR1 reads SGDLS; CDR2 reads YYNGEE. The CDR3 coding sequence is TGTGCCAGCAGCGTGGGTTGGGGGGGGCGCACTAACGAGCAGTACTTC. Encoded protein: CASSVGWGGRTNEQYF.

The chain carries TRBV7-9 and TRBJ2-4; possibly TRBD2 for D (5 bases). CDR1 is SEHNR and CDR2 is FQNEAQ in the germline V gene (reference sequence). Trimming stripped 6 bases from V and 5 bases from J, with 8 bases between. The CDR3 has 12 residues. Written as DNA, the CDR3 is TGTGCCAGCAGAACAGCGGAAAACATTCAGTACTTC. Its protein product is CASRTAENIQYF.

The chain has TRBV5-4 and TRBJ1-1; the D gene is possibly TRBD1 (6 bases). The CDR3 has 14 amino acids. V gave up 4 bases and J gave up 1 base, with 11 bases separating them. Germline CDR1 and CDR2: SGHNT and YYREEE (reference sequence). CDR3 sequence reads: CASSPLTGNTEAFF. Here the CDR3 DNA reads TGTGCCAGCAGCCCGCTGACAGGGAACACTGAAGCTTTCTTT.

This chain uses TRBV11-2 with TRBJ1-5; D is unresolved. The CDR3 consists of 13 residues. Germline CDR1 SGHAT, CDR2 FQNNGV. V shed 0 bases and J shed 6 bases, with 6 bases lying between them. The CDR3 region is CASSLDLSQPQHF. In DNA form, the CDR3 reads TGTGCCAGCAGCTTAGACCTCAGTCAGCCCCAGCATTTT.

This clone occurred once. The chain carries TRBV7-9 and TRBJ2-7; TRBD1 aligns across 11 bases. Germline V gives CDR1 SEHNR, CDR2 FQNEAQ (reference sequence). This CDR3 spans 15 amino acids. J was trimmed by 4 bases and V by 7 bases; bases with no gene match: 9. CDR3 bases: TGTGCCAGCACCTCAGGGGACAGGGGGTGGTACGAGCAGTACTTC. It encodes CASTSGDRGWYEQYF.

The count of this clone is one. CDR3 sequence reads: CASSLLTGVEQYF. DNA of the CDR3: TGTGCCAGCAGTTTACTCACAGGGGTCGAGCAGTACTTC. This chain connects TRBV27 to TRBJ2-7, with TRBD1 matching 7 bases. The trim removed 2 bases at V and 6 bases at J, leaving 4 bases unmatched. The CDR3 totals 13 residues. Germline loops: CDR1 MNHEY, CDR2 SMNVEV (reference sequence).